The 29 T cell receptor beta chains in this list originate from one sample, sequenced in a study of T cells after yellow fever vaccination. Using its own MiXCR run on the 5' RACE reads, TCRdb lists one record per CDR3 protein. The sample contains 300,000 to 450,000 distinct CDR3 sequences, 7% to 10% of which appear only once. Sequencing used PBMCs, obtained 35 to 50 days after the first yellow fever vaccination. The receptor set was obtained from a man younger than 30 who received the YFV17D yellow fever vaccine.

The sample holds a few counts of this clonotype. The rearrangement uses TRBV5-6 and TRBJ1-1, with a tentative D call TRBD1 (6 bases). V was trimmed by 4 bases and J by 1 base, leaving 14 bases between them. Germline V gives CDR1 SGHDT, CDR2 YYEEEE. The CDR3 extends over 15 amino acids. This chain's CDR3 is CASSPTGITNTEAFF. CDR3 nucleotides: TGTGCCAGCAGCCCTACAGGGATTACGAACACTGAAGCTTTCTTT.

Comments on this clonotype: One end of the junction fails to match germline, which may point to a read error. V gene TRBV7-9 combines with J gene TRBJ1-1; 7 bases are shared with TRBD1. There are 15 residues in the CDR3. The germline V gene has CDR1 SEHNR and CDR2 FQNEAQ (reference sequence). CDR3: CPSSSPDRLDTEAFF. In DNA form, the CDR3 reads TGTCCCAGCAGCTCCCCGGACAGGCTTGACACTGAAGCTTTCTTT.

This rearrangement joins TRBV12-3 or TRBV12-4 to TRBJ2-3, with D unresolved. The CDR3 sequence is 14 residues long. Trimming shortened V by 3 bases and J by 5 bases, and 12 bases separated the two germline ends. CDR3 in amino acids: CASSFVGWGDTQYF. The CDR3 nucleotides read TGTGCCAGCAGTTTTGTGGGGTGGGGAGATACGCAGTATTTT.

This rearrangement joins TRBV5-5 to TRBJ1-6; TRBD1 aligns across 8 bases. The V and J ends lost 1 base and 8 bases, in that order; junction bases with no gene match: 5. The germline V gene has CDR1 SGHKS and CDR2 YYEKEE (reference sequence). CDR3 length: 15 residues. CDR3 bases: TGTGCCAGCAGCTTGACGGGACAGGATTATTCACCCCTCCACTTT. The encoded protein is CASSLTGQDYSPLHF.

The chain uses TRBV12-3 or TRBV12-4 and TRBJ2-1; 10 bases align to TRBD2. This CDR3 is 15 amino acids long. Unmatched junction bases numbered 14, after V lost 3 bases and J lost 15 bases. CDR3 loop: CASSFGVAGGLTPFF. DNA of the CDR3: TGTGCCAGCAGTTTTGGGGTAGCGGGGGGACTTACGCCGTTCTTC.

This sequence joins TRBV7-9 and TRBJ2-3; possibly TRBD2 for D (6 bases). The germline V gene has CDR1 SEHNR and CDR2 FQNEAQ (reference sequence). V dropped 5 bases and J dropped 0 bases, with 9 bases sitting between them. This CDR3 contains 14 residues. CDR3 sequence: CASSRDLSTDTQYF. The DNA of the CDR3 is TGTGCCAGCAGCCGGGACTTGAGCACAGATACGCAGTATTTT.

This clonotype was seen only a few times. The V gene is TRBV5-1, the J gene TRBJ1-5, with unresolved D. The CDR3 has 13 residues. Germline CDR1 is SGHRS and CDR2 is YFSETQ. Trimming pared 0 bases from V and 6 bases from J, leaving 7 bases between. DNA for the CDR3: TGCGCCAGCAGCTTGGAACGAGGTCAGCCCCAGCATTTT. This encodes CASSLERGQPQHF. Together with reference TRBV5-1 and TRBJ1-5, the CDR3 gives the full variable domain: KAGVTQTPRYLIKTRGQQVTLSCSPISGHRSVSWYQQTPGQGLQFLFEYFSETQRNKGNFPGRFSGRQFSNSRSEMNVSTLELGDSALYLCASSLERGQPQHFGDGTRLSIL.

V gene TRBV7-2 combines with J gene TRBJ2-1, with D maybe TRBD2 (6 bases). The CDR3 length is 16 residues. V was trimmed by 0 bases and J by 6 bases, leaving 15 bases between them. From germline, CDR1 is SGHTA and CDR2 FQGNSA. CDR3 bases: TGTGCCAGCAGCTTAGCCCTAGGGGTGCGGGGCAATGAGCAGTTCTTC. It translates to CASSLALGVRGNEQFF.

This clonotype has only a few counts. The chain uses TRBV20-1 and TRBJ1-5; maybe TRBD1 (5 bases). V was trimmed by 1 base and J by 7 bases, leaving 14 bases between them. The CDR3 contains 14 residues. Germline CDR1 DFQATT, CDR2 SNEGSKA (reference sequence). This CDR3 is CSARGARGDQPQHF. CDR3 coding DNA: TGCAGTGCTAGAGGCGCCCGTGGGGACCAGCCCCAGCATTTT.

The chain employs TRBV5-5 and TRBJ1-6; 8 bases map to TRBD1. The CDR3 runs 16 residues. Germline CDR1 SGHKS, CDR2 YYEKEE (reference sequence). V lost 0 bases, J lost 8 bases, and 7 bases stayed unmatched. The CDR3 spells CASSLGGQAIDSPLHF. As DNA, the CDR3 is TGTGCCAGCAGCTTGGGGGGACAGGCCATTGATTCACCCCTCCACTTT.

This clonotype has a handful of counts. The gene calls are TRBV6-1 and TRBJ2-7; the D gene is possibly TRBD1 (6 bases). In germline, CDR1 is MNHNS, CDR2 SASEGT. The CDR3 runs 13 residues. Trimming stripped 2 bases from V and 7 bases from J, with 12 bases between. CDR3 coding DNA: TGTGCCAGCAGTGAAAGGGGGACAAGGGAGCAGTACGTC. It is translated as CASSERGTREQYV.

In its sample, this clonotype was seen a few times. The chain employs TRBV3-1 and TRBJ2-1; D is unresolved. Trimming took 0 bases from V and 5 from J, leaving 11 bases between them. CDR3 size: 15 residues. The germline V gene encodes CDR1 LGHDT and CDR2 YNNKEL (reference sequence). As DNA, the CDR3 is TGTGCCAGCAGCCAAGAAGTTTGGGTTCACAATGAGCAGTTCTTC. It codes for CASSQEVWVHNEQFF.

This chain connects TRBV18 to TRBJ2-5, with 8 nucleotides matching TRBD1. The V segment lost 3 bases and the J segment 5 bases; nucleotides outside the gene matches: 5. The CDR3 has 14 residues. The germline V gene has CDR1 KGHSH and CDR2 LQKENI. The CDR3 DNA reads TGTGCCAGCTCACCTCAGGGGGCGTTGGAGACCCAGTACTTC. It specifies CASSPQGALETQYF.

The J gene is TRBJ2-2, the V gene TRBV19, with 7 bases matching TRBD1. CDR3 length: 13 amino acids. Germline V gene data show CDR1 as LNHDA and CDR2 as SQIVND (reference sequence). J gave up 6 bases and V 7 bases, and 5 bases lay outside the gene matches. This CDR3 reads CASNDRVSGELFF. CDR3 nucleotides: TGTGCCAGTAACGACAGGGTTTCCGGGGAGCTGTTTTTT.

V gene TRBV9 combines with J gene TRBJ2-5; tentative D call: TRBD2 (6 bases). Germline V lookup: CDR1 SGDLS, CDR2 YYNGEE. Deletions cut 3 bases from V and 1 base from J, with 10 bases between. The CDR3 is made up of 14 amino acids. The CDR3 loop is CASSAVGGQETQYF. The CDR3 DNA reads TGTGCCAGCAGCGCCGTCGGGGGCCAAGAGACCCAGTACTTC.

The sample holds a few counts of this clonotype. The chain carries TRBV18 and TRBJ1-2; maybe TRBD1 (5 bases). This CDR3 is built from 15 residues. Germline CDR1 and CDR2: KGHSH and LQKENI. The germline V and J ends were trimmed by 3 bases and 4 bases, with 15 bases remaining between them. CDR3 in amino acids: CASSPPGGGRYGYTF. The CDR3 DNA reads TGTGCCAGCTCACCGCCGGGGGGGGGACGCTATGGCTACACCTTC.

In its sample, this clonotype was seen a few times. The rearrangement uses TRBV20-1 and TRBJ1-1; weak D call: TRBD1 (5 bases). Trimming took 5 bases from V and 0 from J, leaving 16 bases between them. The CDR3 loop spans 15 amino acids. CDR1 and CDR2 from the germline V gene are DFQATT and SNEGSKA (reference sequence). This chain's CDR3 is CSAPTREYMNTEAFF. For the CDR3, the DNA is TGCAGTGCTCCGACCAGGGAGTACATGAACACTGAAGCTTTCTTT.

This clonotype was detected a few times. The chain carries TRBV28 and TRBJ2-7; 7 nucleotides align to TRBD1. CDR3 length: 11 amino acids. Germline V gene lookup returns CDR1 MDHEN and CDR2 SYDVKM. The V segment lost 5 bases and the J segment 6 bases; nucleotides outside the gene matches: 1. The CDR3 DNA is TGTGCCAGCAGTGGACAGGCCGAGCAGTACGTC. Amino acids: CASSGQAEQYV.

This clonotype was seen a handful of times. This rearrangement joins TRBV7-9 to TRBJ2-4; weak D call: TRBD2 (6 bases). Trimming left V 5 bases short and J 5 bases short, with 7 bases between. Germline values: CDR1 SEHNR, CDR2 FQNEAQ (reference sequence). The CDR3 is 12 amino acids. The CDR3 sequence is CASSPGENIQYF. The CDR3 DNA follows: TGTGCCAGCAGCCCGGGGGAAAACATTCAGTACTTC.

The chain links TRBV6-2 or TRBV6-3 to TRBJ2-4, with 9 bases that match TRBD1. Germline values: CDR1 MNHEY, CDR2 SVGEGT. After removal of 6 bases from V and 11 bases from J, the junction contained 5 bases not matched to a gene. This CDR3 is 12 amino acids long. CDR3 amino acids: CASRWDRDFQYF. The DNA for the CDR3 is TGTGCCAGCAGGTGGGACAGGGATTTTCAGTACTTC.

This clonotype was seen many times. The chain is built from TRBV4-3 and TRBJ2-7; the D is unclear. Germline CDR1 LGHNA, CDR2 YSLEER. The CDR3 extends over 13 amino acids. V gave up 0 bases and J gave up 4 bases, with 7 bases separating them. The CDR3 bases are TGCGCCAGCAGCCAAGATTTCGGATACGAGCAGTACTTC. The encoded protein is CASSQDFGYEQYF.

This clonotype was detected a few times. The CDR3 DNA follows: TGCAGTGCTAGACTCCCAGGGAGAGGTCGGCCAGATACGCAGTATTTT. Encoded protein: CSARLPGRGRPDTQYF. The chain joins TRBV20-1 to TRBJ2-3; D might be TRBD1 or TRBD2, each matching 5 bases. Trimming cost V 2 bases and J 4 bases, with 19 bases left between them. Germline CDR1 is DFQATT and CDR2 is SNEGSKA (reference sequence). CDR3 length: 16 amino acids.

On this clonotype: This could be a read error, since a much larger clone is one nucleotide away. V and J are TRBV29-1 and TRBJ2-3; unclear D gene. The CDR3 covers 13 residues. The germline CDR1 and CDR2 sequences are SQVTM and ANQGSEA. V was trimmed by 3 bases and J by 3 bases, leaving 10 bases between them. The CDR3 nucleotides read TGCAGCGTTGACAAGACCCTGACAGATACGCAGTATTTT. Encoded protein: CSVDKTLTDTQYF.

This clonotype was seen more than once but under ten times. The J gene is TRBJ2-7, the V gene TRBV7-3, with D possibly being TRBD2 (5 bases). Germline CDR1 reads SGHTA; CDR2 reads FQGTGA. There are 13 residues in the CDR3. V lost 5 bases and J lost 5, with 13 bases in between. Here the CDR3 reads CASSDPTTDEQYF. CDR3 sequence (DNA): TGTGCCAGCAGCGATCCGACTACGGACGAGCAGTACTTC.

This clonotype appeared a few times. V and J are TRBV6-1 and TRBJ1-4; maybe TRBD1 (5 bases). The CDR3 runs 16 residues. CDR1 is MNHNS and CDR2 is SASEGT in the germline V gene. The V end was cut by 6 bases, the J end by 8 bases, with 22 bases between. CDR3 loop: CASSQSGGSGGEKLFF. The CDR3 coding sequence is TGTGCCAGCAGCCAATCGGGGGGGTCAGGAGGCGAAAAACTGTTTTTT.

The table lists this clonotype with a few counts. J is TRBJ1-5 and V is TRBV7-8; D gene uncertain. Germline V gives CDR1 SGHVS, CDR2 FQNEAQ. Trimming removed 6 bases from V and 7 bases from J, with 10 bases in between. The CDR3 extends over 12 amino acids. The CDR3 sequence: CASSGNEQPQHF. The CDR3 nucleotides are TGTGCCAGCAGTGGGAATGAGCAGCCCCAGCATTTT.

The J gene is TRBJ2-5, the V gene TRBV5-4, with D tentatively TRBD1 (5 bases). The length of the CDR3 is 14 residues. Germline CDR1 and CDR2: SGHNT and YYREEE (reference sequence). The V and J ends lost 4 bases and 5 bases respectively, with 15 bases between them. The CDR3 coding sequence is TGTGCCAGCAGCCTAGACAGCCGGCGGGAGACCCAGTACTTC. It is translated as CASSLDSRRETQYF.

DNA of the CDR3: TGTGCCATCAGTGAGTCTGTGGAAAAACTGTTTTTT. Protein: CAISESVEKLFF. This chain joins TRBV10-3 and TRBJ1-4, with D unclear. Germline V gene data show CDR1 as ENHRY and CDR2 as SYGVKD. This CDR3 is 12 amino acids long. The ends were cut back, 0 bases at V and 8 bases at J, with 4 bases in the middle.

V and J are TRBV11-2 and TRBJ2-2, with 15 bases identical to TRBD2. CDR1 SGHAT and CDR2 FQNNGV come from the germline V gene. The V segment lost 4 bases and the J segment 2 bases; nucleotides outside the gene matches: 11. There are 20 residues in the CDR3. The CDR3 is CASSYRNSGLAGGNTGELFF. The CDR3 region has the DNA TGTGCCAGCAGCTACCGAAATTCGGGACTAGCGGGGGGAAACACCGGGGAGCTGTTTTTT.